These 7 T cell receptor beta chains were all obtained from the same sample, sequenced in a study of cytomegalovirus exposure and HLA in healthy donors. PCR amplification relied on 60 Vbeta primers (plus 13 Jbeta primers). Sequencing was performed with immunoSEQ multiplex PCR; in TCRdb, only in-frame clones are kept and a portion is missing. The sample lists approximately 290,000 clones, about four fifths seen once, with 0.3% in the top ten. Input material: PBMCs. All receptors derive from a girl aged 2-10 years in good health and CMV-seronegative.

This clone was detected only a few times. This chain uses TRBV5-1 with TRBJ1-1; no firm D call. V lost 0 bases to trimming and J lost 0 bases, with 9 bases between them. CDR1 SGHRS and CDR2 YFSETQ come from the germline V gene. This CDR3 is built from 15 residues. The CDR3 coding sequence is TGCGCCAGCAGCTTGGTTGGCAGATTGAACACTGAAGCTTTCTTT. Amino acids: CASSLVGRLNTEAFF.

This clone was found a few times. The chain recombines TRBV27 with TRBJ2-6; no clear D. This CDR3 contains 16 residues. V lost 2 bases and J lost 2, with 10 bases in between. Germline assignment: CDR1 MNHEY and CDR2 SMNVEV (reference sequence). The CDR3 protein is CASSLASLAGANVLTF. Here the CDR3 DNA reads TGTGCCAGCAGTTTAGCGAGTTTAGCTGGGGCCAACGTCCTGACTTTC.

This clone was picked up a small number of times. The chain recombines TRBV28 with TRBJ2-7, with D unresolved. The CDR3 totals 14 residues. CDR1 is MDHEN, CDR2 SYDVKM, per germline. V was shortened by 3 bases and J by 7 bases, with 16 bases between the two germline ends. The CDR3 spells CASSLETSLGEQYF. CDR3 nucleotide sequence: TGTGCCAGCAGTTTGGAGACTTCGTTAGGAGAGCAGTACTTC.

This clone showed up just a few times. The rearrangement joins TRBV11-3 to TRBJ1-1; D gene unclear. Trimming shortened V by 0 bases and J by 4 bases, and 6 bases separated the two germline ends. This CDR3 spans 13 amino acids. The germline V gene has CDR1 SGHNT and CDR2 YENEEA. The CDR3 DNA is TGTGCCAGCAGCTTAGATGTCCGCACTGAAGCTTTCTTT. Translation: CASSLDVRTEAFF.

The chain links TRBV5-4 to TRBJ1-4, with 8 bases matching TRBD1. V gave up 0 bases and J gave up 4 bases; unmatched junction bases: 2. The germline V gene has CDR1 SGHNT and CDR2 YYREEE (reference sequence). CDR3 size: 15 residues. This chain's CDR3 is CASSLAGTGNEKLFF. For the CDR3, the DNA is TGTGCCAGCAGCTTGGCTGGGACAGGTAATGAAAAACTGTTTTTT.

The rearrangement links TRBV4-1 to TRBJ1-2; TRBD1 matches at 7 bases. There are 14 residues in the CDR3. The germline V gene encodes CDR1 MGHRA and CDR2 YSYEKL. The J segment lost 2 bases and the V segment lost 6 bases, leaving 6 bases of the junction unmatched. The chain's CDR3 is CASRNRDSNYGYTF. The CDR3 nucleotides are TGCGCCAGCAGAAACAGGGACAGCAACTATGGCTACACCTTC.

The gene calls are TRBV11-2 and TRBJ2-7; 9 bases line up with TRBD2. Germline values: CDR1 SGHAT, CDR2 FQNNGV. Trimming took 5 bases from V and 6 from J; bases not matched to a gene: 23. This CDR3 is built from 19 residues. CDR3 amino acids: CASSQRSPLAAGGPAEQYF. CDR3 in DNA: TGTGCCAGCAGCCAAAGGTCTCCCCTGGCGGCGGGAGGGCCGGCCGAGCAGTACTTC.